This T cell receptor (beta chain) was profiled in a study of cytomegalovirus exposure and HLA in healthy donors. Primers: 60 Vbeta forward and 13 Jbeta reverse. Data came from immunoSEQ multiplex PCR; TCRdb stores just in-frame clones and leaves some out. The sample shows 100,000 to 150,000 clones, 77% of them seen only once. The ends were cut back, 2 bases at V and 5 bases at J, with 12 bases in the middle. This CDR3 is built from 14 residues. CDR1 and CDR2 from the germline V gene are SEHNR and FQNEAQ (reference sequence). This sequence joins TRBV7-9 and TRBJ2-5; D is possibly TRBD2 (7 bases). The source is a woman in her forties in good health and CMV-seropositive. Sequencing input: PBMCs. The CDR3 spells CASSLNREGETQYF. The CDR3 region has the DNA TGTGCCAGCAGCTTAAACAGGGAGGGGGAGACCCAGTACTTC.